Following are 8 T cell receptor beta chains from one sample sequenced in a study of T cell responses to AZD1222 COVID-19 vaccine. This table comes from immunoSEQ multiplex PCR, and its TCRdb copy is limited to in-frame clones, with some not included. This table holds about 120,000 clones, around 84% found once. Specimen: peripheral blood, collected on day 0 of AZD1222 vaccination. The receptors were sampled from an adult in good health.

The gene calls are TRBV28 and TRBJ1-5; D gene ambiguous. The V gene lost 5 bases and the J gene lost 1 base, with 18 bases spanning the gap. Per germline, CDR1 MDHEN and CDR2 SYDVKM. The CDR3 is 17 amino acids. CDR3 region: CASSLPPRVRSNQPQHF. DNA of the CDR3: TGTGCCAGCAGTCTCCCCCCCCGAGTGCGGAGCAATCAGCCCCAGCATTTT. The whole variable domain, remainder taken from reference TRBV28 and TRBJ1-5, is DVKVTQSSRYLVKRTGEKVFLECVQDMDHENMFWYRQDPGLGLRLIYFSYDVKMKEKGDIPEGYSVSREKKERFSLILESASTNQTSMYLCASSLPPRVRSNQPQHFGDGTRLSIL.

This clone was counted a single time. The chain uses TRBV10-2 and TRBJ1-4; 9 nucleotides align to TRBD1. The CDR3 is 14 residues long. V lost 8 bases and J lost 4; bases outside the gene matches: 5. Germline V lookup: CDR1 WSHSY, CDR2 SAAADI. In DNA form, the CDR3 reads TGCGCCAGCGGACAGGGGCGGGGTAATGAAAAACTGTTTTTT. Translated: CASGQGRGNEKLFF.

This clone was picked up a small number of times. The chain combines TRBV10-3 with TRBJ1-1; D is perhaps TRBD1 (5 bases). The V gene lost 0 bases and the J gene lost 4 bases, with 15 bases spanning the gap. Germline CDR1 reads ENHRY; CDR2 reads SYGVKD. The CDR3 contains 16 residues. CDR3 loop: CAISESSPGASTEAFF. DNA of the CDR3: TGTGCCATCAGTGAGTCGAGTCCCGGGGCAAGCACTGAAGCTTTCTTT.

The table lists this clone with a few counts. The chain is built from TRBV4-3 and TRBJ1-2; 9 bases map to TRBD1. The CDR3 consists of 15 residues. V trimming: 3 bases; J trimming: 5 bases; junction bases outside the gene matches: 7. Germline V CDR1 and CDR2: LGHNA, YSLEER. The CDR3 sequence is CASSHDTGGAYGYTF. CDR3 nucleotide sequence: TGCGCCAGCAGCCACGACACAGGGGGCGCGTATGGCTACACCTTC.

This chain joins TRBV9 and TRBJ1-4; D remains unclear. This CDR3 is 14 amino acids long. Germline loops: CDR1 SGDLS, CDR2 YYNGEE. The V end lost 4 bases, the J end lost 3 bases, and 10 bases lay between the germline ends. Written as DNA, the CDR3 is TGTGCCAGCAGCCCACGGCCGGCTAATGAAAAACTGTTTTTT. Translating gives CASSPRPANEKLFF.

The chain links TRBV28 to TRBJ1-1; TRBD1 matches 7 bases. Trimming at V came to 2 bases and at J to 11 bases, leaving 14 bases not matched to a gene. Germline-derived CDR1 and CDR2 are MDHEN and SYDVKM. The CDR3 is 15 amino acids. The CDR3 DNA follows: TGTGCCAGCAGTTTAAACCCTGGACAGGAAAGAGCGGCTTTCTTT. This gives the protein CASSLNPGQERAAFF. The whole variable domain, filled in from reference TRBV28 and TRBJ1-1, reads DVKVTQSSRYLVKRTGEKVFLECVQDMDHENMFWYRQDPGLGLRLIYFSYDVKMKEKGDIPEGYSVSREKKERFSLILESASTNQTSMYLCASSLNPGQERAAFFGQGTRLTVV.

The chain recombines TRBV7-3 with TRBJ1-1, with D tentatively TRBD1 (5 bases). This CDR3 is built from 11 residues. V was shortened by 11 bases and J by 10 bases, with 17 bases between the two germline ends. Germline loops: CDR1 SGHTA, CDR2 FQGTGA. The CDR3: CAGGREGIAFF. The CDR3 bases are TGTGCCGGGGGTCGGGAAGGGATAGCTTTCTTT.

This rearrangement joins TRBV4-3 to TRBJ2-1; 14 nucleotides match TRBD2. This CDR3 is 17 amino acids long. From germline, CDR1 is LGHNA and CDR2 YSLEER. The V and J ends lost 3 bases and 4 bases, in that order; junction bases with no gene match: 5. This CDR3 reads CASSHLGTSGGYNEQFF. The CDR3 nucleotides are TGCGCCAGCAGCCACCTTGGGACTAGCGGGGGTTACAATGAGCAGTTCTTC.